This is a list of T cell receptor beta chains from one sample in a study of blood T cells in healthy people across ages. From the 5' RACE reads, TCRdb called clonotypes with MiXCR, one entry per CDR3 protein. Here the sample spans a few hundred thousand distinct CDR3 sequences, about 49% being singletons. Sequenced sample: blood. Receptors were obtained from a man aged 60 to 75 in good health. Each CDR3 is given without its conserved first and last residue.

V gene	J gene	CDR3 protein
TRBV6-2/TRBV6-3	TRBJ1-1	ASSLTPGGSDLIWAF
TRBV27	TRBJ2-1	GGGSYNEQF
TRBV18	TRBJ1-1	ASSPLVTAEAF
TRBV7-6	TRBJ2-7	ASSKGDRGSSSYEQY
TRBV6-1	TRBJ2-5	ASSIPPGQSYQETQY
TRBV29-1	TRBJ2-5	SVESYQETQY
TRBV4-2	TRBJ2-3	ASSQGRPGPDTQY
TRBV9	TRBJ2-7	ASSPSTGTSTEQY
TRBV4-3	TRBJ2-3	ASSQTLHSPGSDTQY
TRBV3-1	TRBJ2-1	ASSQGSGIHEQF
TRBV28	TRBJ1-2	ASTDDPDSTYGYT
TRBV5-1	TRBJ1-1	ASSLNLNTEAF
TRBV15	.	ATSREKGQGASYEQY
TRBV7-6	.	ASSLDLGQGSYEQY
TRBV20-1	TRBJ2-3	SASYTTGTDTQY
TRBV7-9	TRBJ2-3	ASSLEGASATQY
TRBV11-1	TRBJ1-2	ASSLGSASDEQYFGPNNGYT
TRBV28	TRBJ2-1	ASYSGAYNEQF
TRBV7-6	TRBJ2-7	ASSYRDGSYEQY
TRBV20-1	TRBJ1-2	SAEDRSGANYGYT
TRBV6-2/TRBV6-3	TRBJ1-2	ASSYAGQNYGYT
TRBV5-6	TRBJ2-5	ASSWTGTGEQY
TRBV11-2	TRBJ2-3	ASSASGTPRDTQY
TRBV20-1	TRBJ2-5	SATLLAGREAQY
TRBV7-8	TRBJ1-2	ASTDRQGHYGYT
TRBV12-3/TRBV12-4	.	ASSTDTGVNIQY
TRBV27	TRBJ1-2	ASQRQANTNYGYT
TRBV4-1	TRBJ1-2	ASSQDPSQGHGYT
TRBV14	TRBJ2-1	ASSQAAGGPNEQF
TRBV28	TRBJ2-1	ASRPRDTTYNEQF
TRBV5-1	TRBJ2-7	ASSFHTGISDEQY